These 22 T cell receptor beta chains came from one sample sequenced in a study of blood T cell repertoires in COVID-19. The data were produced by immunoSEQ multiplex PCR, yet TCRdb's version contains in-frame clones alone and is incomplete. This table has about 120,000 clones, approximately 87% appearing once. The material sequenced was peripheral blood. The receptors shown here come from a woman in her 70s with acute or convalescent COVID-19.

J is TRBJ1-2 and V is TRBV19, with D possibly TRBD1 on 6 matching bases. This CDR3 comprises 17 residues. In germline, CDR1 is LNHDA, CDR2 SQIVND (reference sequence). V gave up 6 bases and J gave up 0 bases, with 20 bases separating them. The DNA for the CDR3 is TGTGCCAGTAGGGAGATCACGGCGCGGACAGCTAACTATGGCTACACCTTC. It specifies CASREITARTANYGYTF.

The genes are TRBV11-2 and TRBJ2-3; 9 nucleotides agree with TRBD2. CDR1 is SGHAT and CDR2 is FQNNGV in the germline V gene. The length of the CDR3 is 16 residues. The J segment lost 2 bases and the V segment lost 2 bases, leaving 5 bases of the junction unmatched. Here the CDR3 DNA reads TGTGCCAGCAGCTTATCCAGCGGGGGGTCCACAGATACGCAGTATTTT. This sequence encodes CASSLSSGGSTDTQYF.

The sample holds one count of this clone. The chain joins TRBV12-3 or TRBV12-4 to TRBJ2-3, with 7 bases lining up with TRBD1. The CDR3 spans 12 residues. V shed 5 bases and J 7 bases; nucleotides not matched to a gene: 3. The CDR3 coding sequence is TGTGCCAGCAGTCCACAGGGGAATACGCAGTATTTT. It is translated as CASSPQGNTQYF.

This sequence joins TRBV18 and TRBJ1-6; D unresolved. V gave up 3 bases and J gave up 3 bases, with 9 bases separating them. This CDR3 comprises 15 residues. Germline values: CDR1 KGHSH, CDR2 LQKENI. The CDR3 DNA follows: TGTGCCAGCTCACCCGCGCCGGTCTATAATTCACCCCTCCACTTT. Amino acid sequence: CASSPAPVYNSPLHF.

The V gene is TRBV2, the J gene TRBJ1-5; 9 positions agree with TRBD1. The CDR3 has 16 amino acids. V dropped 5 bases and J dropped 11; count of bases not matched to a gene: 16. CDR1 and CDR2 (germline): SNHLY, FYNNEI. The CDR3 reads CASSRQSRDRASSQHF. The CDR3 coding sequence is TGTGCCAGCAGTCGACAAAGCCGGGACAGGGCTTCGTCCCAGCATTTT.

The rearrangement uses TRBV6-5 and TRBJ2-5, with 7 nucleotides matching TRBD2. Germline-derived CDR1 and CDR2 are MNHEY and SVGAGI. After removal of 6 bases from V and 4 bases from J, the junction contained 11 bases not matched to a gene. The CDR3 runs 15 residues. The CDR3 sequence: CASSDPFRGVETQYF. CDR3 nucleotides: TGTGCCAGCAGCGACCCGTTCCGGGGGGTAGAGACCCAGTACTTC.

The chain employs TRBV6-5 and TRBJ1-6, with TRBD1 identical over 7 bases. V lost 6 bases to trimming and J lost 2 bases; unmatched junction nucleotides: 1. Germline values: CDR1 MNHEY, CDR2 SVGAGI. The CDR3 has 14 residues. The CDR3 nucleotides are TGTGCCAGCAGAACAGGGGCCTATAATTCACCCCTCCACTTT. Protein: CASRTGAYNSPLHF.

The chain links TRBV27 to TRBJ1-2, with D tentatively TRBD1 (5 bases). This CDR3 comprises 15 residues. Per germline, CDR1 MNHEY and CDR2 SMNVEV (reference sequence). The V gene lost 5 bases and the J gene lost 0 bases, with 13 bases spanning the gap. The CDR3 sequence is CASSRTGFANYGYTF. The CDR3 coding sequence is TGTGCCAGCAGTAGAACAGGATTCGCTAACTATGGCTACACCTTC.

A word on this clone: Distinct nucleotide sequences in the sample also encode this CDR3. The V call is TRBV2, the J call TRBJ1-1; 7 bases fit TRBD1. The CDR3 length is 13 residues. The germline gives CDR1 SNHLY, CDR2 FYNNEI. Losses at the gene ends were 4 bases for V and 1 base for J; bases not matched to a gene: 0. CDR3 residues: CASSGQGNTEAFF. CDR3 bases: TGTGCCAGCAGTGGACAGGGGAACACTGAAGCTTTCTTT.

The gene calls are TRBV10-2 and TRBJ2-3; 10 bases match TRBD2. V lost 2 bases, J lost 2 bases, and 10 bases stayed unmatched. The CDR3 is 18 amino acids. Looked up from germline, CDR1 is WSHSY and CDR2 is SAAADI. CDR3 region: CASSEGYGSGGSTDTQYF. In DNA form, the CDR3 reads TGCGCCAGCAGTGAGGGGTACGGTAGCGGGGGGTCCACAGATACGCAGTATTTT.

The genes are TRBV28 and TRBJ2-3; TRBD2 aligns across 9 bases. CDR1 and CDR2 (germline): MDHEN, SYDVKM. The junction had 18 bases not matched to a gene; V was cut back by 6 bases and J by 14 bases. The CDR3 loop spans 15 amino acids. The CDR3 reads CASSPSSSSGAPRYF. The CDR3 nucleotides read TGTGCCAGCAGCCCTTCGTCGTCTAGCGGGGCCCCGAGGTATTTT.

CDR3 DNA: TGCAGCGTTGACCCGGGGGGTATCGAGACCCAGTACTTC. Its protein is CSVDPGGIETQYF. The chain employs TRBV29-1 and TRBJ2-5, with TRBD2 matching 7 bases. Germline assignment: CDR1 SQVTM and CDR2 ANQGSEA. This CDR3 spans 13 amino acids. After removal of 3 bases from V and 5 bases from J, the junction contained 6 bases not matched to a gene.

This chain links TRBV11-1 with TRBJ1-2; 7 bases match TRBD1. Per germline, CDR1 SGHAT and CDR2 FQDESV (reference sequence). The V and J ends lost 3 bases and 6 bases, in that order; junction bases with no gene match: 1. The CDR3 spans 12 residues. The CDR3: CASSLTGNGYTF. The CDR3 nucleotides are TGTGCCAGCAGCTTGACAGGGAATGGCTACACCTTC.

The chain couples TRBV5-3 to TRBJ1-2, with D hard to call. TRBV5-3 is reported as an ORF; its role is uncertain. The germline V and J ends were trimmed by 0 bases and 3 bases, with 9 bases remaining between them. CDR3 length: 14 amino acids. CDR3 loop: CARSLVNFDYGYTF. CDR3 DNA sequence: TGTGCCAGAAGCTTGGTTAACTTTGACTATGGCTACACCTTC.

For the CDR3, the DNA is TGTGCCAGCAGTGACAGGGCATGGAACACTGAAGCTTTCTTT. Amino acid sequence: CASSDRAWNTEAFF. J is TRBJ1-1 and V is TRBV6-1, with D tentatively TRBD1 (5 bases). Germline values: CDR1 MNHNS, CDR2 SASEGT. CDR3 length: 14 residues. V was cut by 3 bases and J by 1 base, with 9 bases left in between.

This chain joins TRBV7-9 and TRBJ1-5; D is unresolved. The CDR3 contains 14 residues. In germline, CDR1 is SEHNR, CDR2 FQNEAQ (reference sequence). Trimming removed 2 bases from V and 4 bases from J, with 9 bases in between. CDR3 amino acids: CASSLIGENQPQHF. CDR3 coding DNA: TGTGCCAGCAGCTTAATAGGAGAGAATCAGCCCCAGCATTTT.

This chain connects TRBV11-3 to TRBJ2-7, with a tentative D call TRBD2 (6 bases). CDR3 size: 16 residues. The V and J ends lost 4 bases and 9 bases respectively, with 25 bases between them. The V gene's germline CDR1 is SGHNT and CDR2 YENEEA. The CDR3: CASSSPTLQEGKGQYF. The CDR3 DNA follows: TGTGCCAGCAGCTCCCCAACTCTTCAGGAGGGGAAAGGGCAGTACTTC.

This clone was counted only a few times. The chain employs TRBV2 and TRBJ2-7; 9 bases agree with TRBD1. The CDR3 extends over 13 amino acids. Trimming cost V 6 bases and J 3 bases; bases outside gene matches: 3. From germline, CDR1 is SNHLY and CDR2 FYNNEI. The CDR3 DNA reads TGTGCCAGCAGGGGGGGACAGGGCTACGAGCAGTACTTC. It translates to CASRGGQGYEQYF.

This rearrangement joins TRBV3-1 (or the pseudogene TRBV3-2) to TRBJ2-2; 11 positions match TRBD2. This CDR3 contains 18 residues. Germline-derived CDR1 and CDR2 are LGHDT and YNNKEL (reference sequence). V trimming: 4 bases; J trimming: 0 bases; junction bases outside the gene matches: 7. CDR3 in DNA: TGTGCCAGCAGCCCCCGACTAGCGGGGCCGACGAACACCGGGGAGCTGTTTTTT. As protein: CASSPRLAGPTNTGELFF.

V usage is TRBV2 and J usage is TRBJ2-5; 9 nucleotides match TRBD1. The length of the CDR3 is 13 residues. V dropped 8 bases and J dropped 1; count of bases not matched to a gene: 2. Per germline, CDR1 SNHLY and CDR2 FYNNEI. CDR3 bases: TGTGCCAGCTTACAGGGGGCCCAAGAGACCCAGTACTTC. Its translation: CASLQGAQETQYF.

The chain couples TRBV3-1 (or the pseudogene TRBV3-2) to TRBJ2-5; 7 positions match TRBD2. CDR1 LGHDT and CDR2 YNNKEL come from the germline V gene (reference sequence). V shed 4 bases and J 0 bases; nucleotides not matched to a gene: 11. The CDR3 spans 17 residues. CDR3: CASSRNWGGMDQETQYF. DNA of the CDR3: TGTGCCAGCAGCCGAAATTGGGGGGGGATGGACCAAGAGACCCAGTACTTC.

This chain connects TRBV3-1 (or the pseudogene TRBV3-2) to TRBJ2-3, with D possibly being TRBD2 (6 bases). Per the germline V gene, CDR1 is LGHDT and CDR2 is YNNKEL (reference sequence). The V gene lost 0 bases and the J gene lost 4 bases, with 11 bases spanning the gap. The CDR3 runs 15 residues. Here the CDR3 DNA reads TGTGCCAGCAGCCAAGATCTAGCGAGGGCAGATACGCAGTATTTT. Encoded protein: CASSQDLARADTQYF.